This entry concerns a single T cell receptor beta chain. Regarding time point: pretreatment peripheral blood. Sequencing was performed with immunoSEQ multiplex PCR; in TCRdb, only in-frame clones are kept and a portion is missing. The data contain fewer than 75,000 clones, roughly 90% of them singletons. The source of the sample is a study of PD-L1 blockade in urothelial cancer. As for the study in general: About nine tenths of the roughly 30 patients comprised males who had bladder-origin urothelial cancer.

Germline V lookup: CDR1 SGHTA, CDR2 FQGTGA. This CDR3 comprises 20 residues. V was cut by 0 bases and J by 0 bases, with 21 bases left in between. Source: PBMCs, taken around atezolizumab (anti-PD-L1) treatment. V and J are TRBV7-3 and TRBJ2-1, with D possibly being TRBD2 (6 bases). This sequence was found in an older man with urothelial cancer. CDR3 residues: CASSLTGAGSEPSSYNEQFF. The CDR3 DNA reads as TGTGCCAGCAGCTTAACCGGGGCCGGGAGCGAGCCGAGCTCCTACAATGAGCAGTTCTTC.